The table lists the clone carrying this T cell receptor beta chain with a few counts. Its antigen is not known. The CDR3 contains 16 residues. The V end was cut by 1 base, the J end by 3 bases, with 14 bases between. CDR1 and CDR2 from the germline V gene are SGHAT and FQNNGV. The sample belongs to a study of T cells after yellow fever vaccination. The study's findings and limits: The secondary T-cell response peaked on day 5, not day 15, but was weaker. Although most clonotypes did not, a small share appeared in both CD4 and CD8 compartments. Abundant contaminating clonotypes from the bulk population could appear in FACS-sorted repertoires.

TCRdb reprocessed the 5' RACE reads via MiXCR and lists one record per CDR3 protein. The sample has 500,000 to 650,000 distinct CDR3 sequences; less than 20% are singletons. The receptor comes from a young man who received the YFV17D yellow fever vaccine. The genes are TRBV11-2 and TRBJ2-3, with D perhaps matching TRBD2 (5 bases). Sequencing was performed on PBMCs, taken less than 6 days after the first yellow fever vaccination. The CDR3 sequence is CASSLGGIWETDTQYF. CDR3 in DNA: TGTGCCAGCAGCTTAGGGGGAATATGGGAGACAGATACGCAGTATTTT. The complete variable domain, with remaining parts taken from reference TRBV11-2 and TRBJ2-3, reads EAGVAQSPRYKIIEKRQSVAFWCNPISGHATLYWYQQILGQGPKLLIQFQNNGVVDDSQLPKDRFSAERLKGVDSTLKIQPAKLEDSAVYLCASSLGGIWETDTQYFGPGTRLTVL.